Presented here are 9 T cell receptor beta chains from one specimen sequenced in a study of cytomegalovirus exposure and HLA in healthy donors. Researchers ran the PCR with 60 Vbeta and 13 Jbeta primers. Here immunoSEQ multiplex PCR was the method, and the copy in TCRdb shows in-frame clones only, minus some. The data show about 270,000 clones, about 66% seen once. Sequencing was done on a sample of PBMCs. All receptors come from a female donor in good health and CMV-seronegative.

The chain employs TRBV28 and TRBJ2-1, with TRBD2 matching over 9 bases. Germline loops: CDR1 MDHEN, CDR2 SYDVKM. This CDR3 has 14 amino acids. Trimming removed 7 bases from V and 4 bases from J; junction bases left unmatched: 5. The CDR3, as DNA: TGTGCCAGCATACCAGCGGGGGGATACAATGAGCAGTTCTTC. Its protein product is CASIPAGGYNEQFF.

The rearrangement links TRBV7-9 to TRBJ2-2; 9 positions match TRBD2. The CDR3 sequence is 18 residues long. CDR1 is SEHNR and CDR2 is FQNEAQ in the germline V gene (reference sequence). J gave up 7 bases and V 3 bases, and 15 bases lay outside the gene matches. The CDR3 DNA reads TGTGCCAGCAGCTTGCGAAATTTTTTGGGACTAGCCGGCGGGGAGCTGTTTTTT. Translation gives CASSLRNFLGLAGGELFF.

This clone was counted once. The V and J genes are TRBV5-4 and TRBJ2-7; the D gene is possibly TRBD1 (6 bases). The CDR3 is 12 residues long. Germline loops: CDR1 SGHNT, CDR2 YYREEE (reference sequence). Trimming took 4 bases from V and 3 from J, leaving 8 bases between them. The CDR3 protein is CASSQDSYEQYF. CDR3 in DNA: TGTGCCAGCAGCCAGGACAGCTACGAGCAGTACTTC.

In this sample, this clone turned up once. The V and J genes are TRBV4-2 and TRBJ2-3; D might be TRBD2 (5 bases). The CDR3 is made up of 14 amino acids. Germline lookup yields CDR1 LGHNA and CDR2 YNFKEQ. Trimming shortened V by 2 bases and J by 3 bases, and 9 bases separated the two germline ends. DNA for the CDR3: TGTGCCAGCAGCCAAAGGCTAGCAACAGATACGCAGTATTTT. It yields the protein CASSQRLATDTQYF.

The rearrangement links TRBV25-1 to TRBJ1-4; TRBD1 matches at 11 bases. This CDR3 spans 17 amino acids. Trimming cost V 3 bases and J 1 base; bases outside gene matches: 4. Germline V gene data show CDR1 as MGHDK and CDR2 as SYGVNS. The CDR3 DNA follows: TGTGCCAGCAGTGACCCGGGACAGGGGGAAACTAATGAAAAACTGTTTTTT. This codes for CASSDPGQGETNEKLFF.

V usage is TRBV6-1 and J usage is TRBJ2-1; D may be TRBD2 (6 bases). The CDR3 is 15 residues long. V shed 5 bases and J shed 0 bases, with 11 bases lying between them. CDR1 is MNHNS, CDR2 SASEGT, per germline. DNA of the CDR3: TGTGCCAGCAGTAGCGGGTGGGCCTCCTACAATGAGCAGTTCTTC. It codes for CASSSGWASYNEQFF.

The chain joins TRBV19 to TRBJ1-3, with TRBD1 matching 7 bases. Germline CDR1 LNHDA, CDR2 SQIVND (reference sequence). The trim removed 0 bases at V and 5 bases at J, leaving 13 bases unmatched. The CDR3 loop spans 18 amino acids. CDR3 amino acids: CASSIDLGTADWRNTIYF. CDR3 DNA sequence: TGTGCCAGTAGTATAGATCTCGGGACAGCAGATTGGAGAAACACCATATATTTT.

The chain combines TRBV10-1 with TRBJ2-7; TRBD1 might be the D (6 bases). Germline values: CDR1 WNHNN, CDR2 SYGVQD (reference sequence). The CDR3 loop spans 15 amino acids. Between the trimmed V and J ends, which lost 8 bases and 6 bases, there was a span of 23 bases. The CDR3 DNA sequence: TGCGCCAGCTCAGAGGGGACAAAGGACCTCTCCGAGCAGTACTTC. This encodes CASSEGTKDLSEQYF.

This clone has only one observation. This chain joins TRBV5-6 and TRBJ2-7, with 12 positions matching TRBD1. J gave up 6 bases and V 4 bases, and 5 bases lay outside the gene matches. This CDR3 has 14 residues. Germline CDR1 reads SGHDT; CDR2 reads YYEEEE. The CDR3 loop is CASSLGTGGREQYF. Written as DNA, the CDR3 is TGTGCCAGCAGCCTAGGGACAGGGGGCCGCGAGCAGTACTTC.